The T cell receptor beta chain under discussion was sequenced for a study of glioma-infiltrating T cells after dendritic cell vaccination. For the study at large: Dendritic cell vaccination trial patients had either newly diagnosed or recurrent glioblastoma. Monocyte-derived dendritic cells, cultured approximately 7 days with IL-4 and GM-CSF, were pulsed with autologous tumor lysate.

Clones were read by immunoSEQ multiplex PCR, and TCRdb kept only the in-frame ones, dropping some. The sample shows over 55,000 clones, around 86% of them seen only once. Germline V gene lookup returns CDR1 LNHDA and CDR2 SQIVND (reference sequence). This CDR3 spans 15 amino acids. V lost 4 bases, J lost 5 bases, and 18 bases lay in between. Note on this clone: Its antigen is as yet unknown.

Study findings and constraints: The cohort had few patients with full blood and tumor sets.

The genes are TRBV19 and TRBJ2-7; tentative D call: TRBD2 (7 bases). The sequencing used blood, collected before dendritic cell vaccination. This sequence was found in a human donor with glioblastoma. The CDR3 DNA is TGTGCCAGTAGTAGCCCGGGGGGCGTGCAGGACGAGCAGTACTTC. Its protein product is CASSSPGGVQDEQYF.